This TCR beta chain was documented in a study of cytomegalovirus exposure and HLA in healthy donors. Germline CDR1 SGHRS, CDR2 YFSETQ. The CDR3 extends over 14 amino acids. V lost 4 bases to trimming and J lost 0 bases, with 9 bases between them. About this clone: Its antigen is currently unknown.

13 Jbeta primers and 60 Vbeta primers were used for the PCR. Assay used: immunoSEQ multiplex PCR; TCRdb lists only in-frame clones, some missing. This table holds some 150,000 clones. Study-level findings and limits: A later analysis linked a missense DCLRE1C variant to TCR beta V- and J-gene trimming. Previous analysis showed most TCR beta V segments were productive about 90% or about 30% of the time.

This clonotype was sampled from a woman aged 18-35 years in good health and CMV-seropositive. This chain links TRBV5-1 with TRBJ2-3, with D perhaps TRBD1 (6 bases). The sample comprised PBMCs. CDR3 amino acids: CASSPGQSTDTQYF. The CDR3 bases are TGCGCCAGCAGCCCTGGACAGAGCACAGATACGCAGTATTTT.